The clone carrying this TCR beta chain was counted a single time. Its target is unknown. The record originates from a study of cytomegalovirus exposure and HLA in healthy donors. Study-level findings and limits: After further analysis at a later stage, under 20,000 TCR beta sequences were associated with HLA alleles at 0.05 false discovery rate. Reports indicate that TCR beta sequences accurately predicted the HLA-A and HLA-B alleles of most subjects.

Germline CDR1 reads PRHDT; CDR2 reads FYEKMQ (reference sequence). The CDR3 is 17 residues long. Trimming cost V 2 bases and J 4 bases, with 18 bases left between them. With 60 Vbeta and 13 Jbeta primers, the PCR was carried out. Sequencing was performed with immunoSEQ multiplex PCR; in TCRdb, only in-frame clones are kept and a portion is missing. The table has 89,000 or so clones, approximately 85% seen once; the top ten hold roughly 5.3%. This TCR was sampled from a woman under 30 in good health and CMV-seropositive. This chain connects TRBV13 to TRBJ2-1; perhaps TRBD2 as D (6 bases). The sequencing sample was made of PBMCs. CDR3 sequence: CASSLWAGIQTYNEQFF. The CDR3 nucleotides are TGTGCCAGCAGCTTATGGGCGGGAATCCAAACATACAATGAGCAGTTCTTC. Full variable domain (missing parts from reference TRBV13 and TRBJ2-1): AAGVIQSPRHLIKEKRETATLKCYPIPRHDTVYWYQQGPGQDPQFLISFYEKMQSDKGSIPDRFSAQQFSDYHSELNMSSLELGDSALYFCASSLWAGIQTYNEQFFGPGTRLTVL.